These 16 T cell receptor beta chains originate from one sample sequenced in a study of blood T cell repertoires in COVID-19. Only in-frame clones appear in the TCRdb table, and some are missing; sequencing was by immunoSEQ multiplex PCR. The top ten hold 8.5% to 9% of the sample, which has 35,000 to 45,000 clones, 76% seen once. The specimen was peripheral blood. Receptors were obtained from a man aged 70 or older with active or convalescent COVID-19.

This rearrangement joins TRBV28 to TRBJ1-2; D uncertain. V lost 6 bases to trimming and J lost 4 bases, with 3 bases between them. CDR3 size: 10 residues. The germline V gene has CDR1 MDHEN and CDR2 SYDVKM. CDR3 coding DNA: TGTGCCAGCAGGCGCTATGGCTACACCTTC. It encodes CASRRYGYTF.

This chain connects TRBV28 to TRBJ1-1, with D tentatively TRBD1 (5 bases). CDR1 and CDR2 from the germline V gene are MDHEN and SYDVKM. The length of the CDR3 is 12 residues. Trimming shortened V by 6 bases and J by 11 bases, and 16 bases separated the two germline ends. CDR3 in amino acids: CASRVRGAPAFF. Here the CDR3 DNA reads TGTGCCAGCAGAGTCCGTGGGGCGCCGGCTTTCTTT.

This CDR3 is CASSKGTGGSYEQYF. Written as DNA, the CDR3 is TGCGCCAGCAGCAAGGGGACAGGAGGATCCTACGAGCAGTACTTC. The genes are TRBV5-1 and TRBJ2-7; 8 bases line up with TRBD1. Trimming cost V 4 bases and J 1 base; bases outside gene matches: 7. The CDR3 contains 15 residues. Germline CDR1 reads SGHRS; CDR2 reads YFSETQ.

The gene calls are TRBV28 and TRBJ2-2, with D uncertain. This CDR3 contains 14 residues. Germline lookup yields CDR1 MDHEN and CDR2 SYDVKM. The germline V and J ends were trimmed by 2 bases and 6 bases, with 10 bases remaining between them. This CDR3 reads CASSLSQVPGELFF. CDR3 sequence (DNA): TGTGCCAGCAGTTTAAGTCAGGTACCCGGGGAGCTGTTTTTT.

The rearrangement links TRBV28 to TRBJ2-7; weak D call: TRBD2 (5 bases). Trimming shortened V by 2 bases and J by 2 bases, and 22 bases separated the two germline ends. The CDR3 has 18 amino acids. Germline CDR1 is MDHEN and CDR2 is SYDVKM. In DNA form, the CDR3 reads TGTGCCAGCAGTTTAGATAGGGCAGCCCCTAGCCAGCCCTACGAGCAGTACTTC. Its translation: CASSLDRAAPSQPYEQYF.

CDR3 protein: CASSLRQDNEKLFF. The CDR3 DNA is TGTGCCAGCAGCCTTCGACAGGATAATGAAAAACTGTTTTTT. V usage is TRBV5-5 and J usage is TRBJ1-4; D might be TRBD1 (6 bases). The CDR3 totals 14 residues. CDR1 and CDR2 (germline): SGHKS, YYEKEE (reference sequence). V lost 4 bases and J 4 bases, leaving 11 bases between the germline ends.

This clone was counted a single time. The gene calls are TRBV19 and TRBJ2-3; D is undetermined. With 3 bases removed from V and 2 bases from J, the gap between germline ends came to 6 bases. The CDR3 is made up of 13 amino acids. Germline CDR1 LNHDA, CDR2 SQIVND (reference sequence). The DNA for the CDR3 is TGTGCCAGTAGTATTCGTTTCACAGATACGCAGTATTTT. Protein product: CASSIRFTDTQYF.

In its sample, this clone was seen once. The chain uses TRBV12-3 or TRBV12-4 and TRBJ1-3; D unclear. Trimming removed 6 bases from V and 7 bases from J, with 13 bases in between. The CDR3 is 13 residues long. The chain's CDR3 is CASSPYGVNTIYF. The CDR3 coding sequence is TGTGCCAGCAGCCCATACGGGGTTAACACCATATATTTT.

The rearrangement links TRBV6-5 to TRBJ1-2, with a weak D call TRBD1 (5 bases). Trimming left V 8 bases short and J 4 bases short, with 14 bases between. Germline loops: CDR1 MNHEY, CDR2 SVGAGI. The CDR3 is 13 amino acids. The chain's CDR3 is CASAPDTSYGYTF. The CDR3 coding sequence is TGTGCCAGCGCCCCGGACACCTCCTATGGCTACACCTTC.

This chain uses TRBV7-6 with TRBJ1-4; possibly TRBD1 for D (5 bases). V was pared by 2 bases and J by 8 bases, with 21 bases between. The CDR3 spans 17 residues. The germline V gene has CDR1 SGHVS and CDR2 FNYEAQ. This chain's CDR3 is CASSLRPLGQEAEKLFF. CDR3 nucleotide sequence: TGTGCCAGCAGCTTAAGGCCCCTAGGACAAGAGGCCGAAAAACTGTTTTTT.

The gene calls are TRBV18 and TRBJ2-3; D unresolved. The CDR3 is 13 amino acids. Deletions cut 5 bases from V and 4 bases from J, with 10 bases between. The germline CDR1 and CDR2 sequences are KGHSH and LQKENI. CDR3 coding DNA: TGTGCCAGCTCATCGGTTGAGGCAGATACGCAGTATTTT. Amino acid sequence: CASSSVEADTQYF.

The rearrangement uses TRBV6-5 and TRBJ1-5, with D possibly TRBD1 on 6 matching bases. Germline CDR1 reads MNHEY; CDR2 reads SVGAGI. The length of the CDR3 is 14 residues. Trimming left V 7 bases short and J 5 bases short, with 15 bases between. The chain's CDR3 is CASTSTGGHQPQHF. In DNA form, the CDR3 reads TGTGCCAGCACCTCGACAGGCGGCCATCAGCCCCAGCATTTT.

The CDR3 loop is CASSFGGGSVYEQYF. The CDR3 region has the DNA TGTGCCAGCAGTTTCGGCGGGGGGTCCGTCTACGAGCAGTACTTC. The chain joins TRBV27 to TRBJ2-7; 8 bases match TRBD2. This CDR3 has 15 residues. Germline loops: CDR1 MNHEY, CDR2 SMNVEV (reference sequence). J gave up 3 bases and V 3 bases, and 7 bases lay outside the gene matches.

The gene calls are TRBV6-5 and TRBJ2-1; 9 bases are a match to TRBD1. After removal of 7 bases from V and 6 bases from J, the junction contained 7 bases not matched to a gene. Germline CDR1 MNHEY, CDR2 SVGAGI. The CDR3 covers 14 residues. CDR3 in DNA: TGTGCCAGCACGTCGGGACAGGGTGTCAATGAGCAGTTCTTC. It yields the protein CASTSGQGVNEQFF.

This clone has just a few counts. The chain employs TRBV27 and TRBJ2-3, with 8 bases identical to TRBD2. CDR3 length equals 15 residues. V was pared by 5 bases and J by 5 bases, with 9 bases of the junction left unmatched. Germline values: CDR1 MNHEY, CDR2 SMNVEV (reference sequence). CDR3 region: CASSLRTSRQDTQYF. DNA for the CDR3: TGTGCCAGCAGTCTAAGGACTAGCCGGCAAGATACGCAGTATTTT.

The rearrangement links TRBV5-4 to TRBJ1-1, with 8 bases that match TRBD1. V shed 0 bases and J 4 bases; nucleotides not matched to a gene: 8. The CDR3 spans 16 residues. Germline V gene lookup returns CDR1 SGHNT and CDR2 YYREEE (reference sequence). The CDR3 DNA reads as TGTGCCAGCAGCTTGGCAAAGAGACAGGGGCTCACTGAAGCTTTCTTT. Translating it yields CASSLAKRQGLTEAFF.